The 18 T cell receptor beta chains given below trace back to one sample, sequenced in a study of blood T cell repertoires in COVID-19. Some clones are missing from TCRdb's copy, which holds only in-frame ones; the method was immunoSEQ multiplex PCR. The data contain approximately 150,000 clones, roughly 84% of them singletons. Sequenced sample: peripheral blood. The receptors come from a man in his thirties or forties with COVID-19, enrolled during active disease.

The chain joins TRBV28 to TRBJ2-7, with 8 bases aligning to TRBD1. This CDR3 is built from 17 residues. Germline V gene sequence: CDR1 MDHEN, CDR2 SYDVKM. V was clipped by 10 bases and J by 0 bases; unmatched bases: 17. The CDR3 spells CATRSSWGQVVSYEQYF. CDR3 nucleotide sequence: TGTGCCACCAGAAGCAGCTGGGGACAGGTGGTCTCCTACGAGCAGTACTTC.

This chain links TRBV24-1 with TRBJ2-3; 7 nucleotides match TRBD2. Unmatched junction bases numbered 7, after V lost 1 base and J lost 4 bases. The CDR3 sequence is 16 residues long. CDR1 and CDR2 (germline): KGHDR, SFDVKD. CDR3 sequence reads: CATSDFTGLEADTQYF. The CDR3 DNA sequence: TGTGCCACCAGTGATTTTACAGGACTAGAGGCAGATACGCAGTATTTT.

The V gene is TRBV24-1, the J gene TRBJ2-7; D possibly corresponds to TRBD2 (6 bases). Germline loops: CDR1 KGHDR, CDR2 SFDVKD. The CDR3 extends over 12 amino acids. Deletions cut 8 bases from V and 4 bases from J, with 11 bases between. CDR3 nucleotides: TGTGCCACCAACGGCGGAGGGTACGAGCAGTACTTC. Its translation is CATNGGGYEQYF.

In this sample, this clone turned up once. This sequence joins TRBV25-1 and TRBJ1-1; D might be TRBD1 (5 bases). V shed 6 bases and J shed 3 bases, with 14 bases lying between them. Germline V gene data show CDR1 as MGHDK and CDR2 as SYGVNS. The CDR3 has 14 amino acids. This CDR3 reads CASSDQGPHTEAFF. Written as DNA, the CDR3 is TGTGCCAGCAGCGACCAGGGTCCCCACACTGAAGCTTTCTTT.

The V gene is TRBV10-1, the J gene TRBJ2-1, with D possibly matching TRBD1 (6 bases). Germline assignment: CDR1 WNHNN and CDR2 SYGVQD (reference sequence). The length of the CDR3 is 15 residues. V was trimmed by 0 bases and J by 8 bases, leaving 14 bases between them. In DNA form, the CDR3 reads TGCGCCAGCAGTGAGTCCCGGTTGGGGGCCGATGAGCAGTTCTTC. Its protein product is CASSESRLGADEQFF.

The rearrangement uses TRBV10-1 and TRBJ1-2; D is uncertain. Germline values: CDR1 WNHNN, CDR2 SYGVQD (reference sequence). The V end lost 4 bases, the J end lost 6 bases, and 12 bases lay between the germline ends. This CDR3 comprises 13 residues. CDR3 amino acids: CASSAGVRHGYTF. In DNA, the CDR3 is TGCGCCAGCAGTGCCGGGGTCCGGCATGGCTACACCTTC.

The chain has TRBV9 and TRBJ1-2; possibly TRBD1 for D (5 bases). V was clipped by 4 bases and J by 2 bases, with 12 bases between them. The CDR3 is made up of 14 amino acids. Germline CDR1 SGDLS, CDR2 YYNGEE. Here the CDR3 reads CASSSPRQNYGYTF. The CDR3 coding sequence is TGTGCCAGCAGCTCTCCAAGACAGAACTATGGCTACACCTTC.

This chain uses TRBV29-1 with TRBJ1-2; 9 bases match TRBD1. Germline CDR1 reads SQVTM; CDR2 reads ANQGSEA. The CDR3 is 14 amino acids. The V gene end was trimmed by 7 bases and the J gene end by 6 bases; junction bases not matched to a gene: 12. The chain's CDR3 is CSADTTGGGNGYTF. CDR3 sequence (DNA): TGCAGCGCCGATACAACAGGGGGCGGGAATGGCTACACCTTC.

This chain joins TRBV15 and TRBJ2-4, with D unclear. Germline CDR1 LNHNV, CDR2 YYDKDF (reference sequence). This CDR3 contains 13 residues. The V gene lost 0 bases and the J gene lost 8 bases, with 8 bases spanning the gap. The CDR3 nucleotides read TGTGCCACCAGCAGAGACCCAGTGGACATTCAGTACTTC. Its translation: CATSRDPVDIQYF.

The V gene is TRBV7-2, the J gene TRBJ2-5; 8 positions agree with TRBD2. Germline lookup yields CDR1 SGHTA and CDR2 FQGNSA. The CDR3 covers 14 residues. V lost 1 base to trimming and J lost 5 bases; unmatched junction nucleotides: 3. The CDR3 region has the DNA TGTGCCAGCAGCTTAGAAGGCGGGAGGGAGACCCAGTACTTC. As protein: CASSLEGGRETQYF.

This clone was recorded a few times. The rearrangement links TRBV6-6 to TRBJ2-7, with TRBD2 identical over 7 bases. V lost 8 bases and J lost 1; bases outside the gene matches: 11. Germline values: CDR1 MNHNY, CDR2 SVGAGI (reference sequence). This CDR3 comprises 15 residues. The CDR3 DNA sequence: TGTGCCAGCGGGGAGTCACTAGCGTTTTCCTACGAGCAGTACTTC. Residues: CASGESLAFSYEQYF.

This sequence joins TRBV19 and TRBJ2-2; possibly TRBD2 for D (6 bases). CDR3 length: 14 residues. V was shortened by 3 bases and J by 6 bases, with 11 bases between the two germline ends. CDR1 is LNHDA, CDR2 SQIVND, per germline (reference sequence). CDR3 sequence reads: CASSIQWEAGELFF. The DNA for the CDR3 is TGTGCCAGTAGTATTCAATGGGAGGCCGGGGAGCTGTTTTTT.

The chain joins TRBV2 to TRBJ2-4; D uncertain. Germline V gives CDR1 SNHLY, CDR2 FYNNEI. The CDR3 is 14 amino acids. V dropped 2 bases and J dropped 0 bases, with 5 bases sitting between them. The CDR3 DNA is TGTGCCAGCAGTGAAAGAGTAGCCAAAAACATTCAGTACTTC. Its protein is CASSERVAKNIQYF. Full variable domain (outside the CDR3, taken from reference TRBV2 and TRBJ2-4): EPEVTQTPSHQVTQMGQEVILRCVPISNHLYFYWYRQILGQKVEFLVSFYNNEISEKSEIFDDQFSVERPDGSNFTLKIRSTKLEDSAMYFCASSERVAKNIQYFGAGTRLSVL.

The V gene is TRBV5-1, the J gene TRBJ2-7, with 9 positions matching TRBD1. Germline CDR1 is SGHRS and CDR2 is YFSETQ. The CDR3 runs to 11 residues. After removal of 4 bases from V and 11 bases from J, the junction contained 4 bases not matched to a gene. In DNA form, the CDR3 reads TGCGCCAGCAGCCCCGGGACAGGGAAGTACTTC. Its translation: CASSPGTGKYF.

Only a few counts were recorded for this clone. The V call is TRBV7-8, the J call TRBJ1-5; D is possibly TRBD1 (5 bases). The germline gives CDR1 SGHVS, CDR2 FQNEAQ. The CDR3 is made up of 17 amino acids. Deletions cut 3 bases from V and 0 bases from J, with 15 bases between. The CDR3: CASSLNAGGNSNQPQHF. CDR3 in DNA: TGTGCCAGCAGCTTGAACGCGGGGGGAAATAGCAATCAGCCCCAGCATTTT.

DNA for the CDR3: TGTGCCAGCAGGAGGCCGCCTAATGAAAAACTGTTTTTT. This translates into CASRRPPNEKLFF. This chain links TRBV6-5 with TRBJ1-4; D gene unclear. Trimming took 6 bases from V and 3 from J, leaving 8 bases between them. The germline V gene encodes CDR1 MNHEY and CDR2 SVGAGI. The CDR3 runs 13 residues.

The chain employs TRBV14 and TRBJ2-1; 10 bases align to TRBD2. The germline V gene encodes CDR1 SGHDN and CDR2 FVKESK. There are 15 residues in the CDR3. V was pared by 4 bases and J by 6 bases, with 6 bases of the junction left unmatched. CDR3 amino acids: CASSPWTSGSNEQFF. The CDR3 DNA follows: TGTGCCAGCAGCCCCTGGACTAGCGGTTCCAATGAGCAGTTCTTC. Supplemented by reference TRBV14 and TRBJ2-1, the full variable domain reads EAGVTQFPSHSVIEKGQTVTLRCDPISGHDNLYWYRRVMGKEIKFLLHFVKESKQDESGMPNNRFLAERTGGTYSTLKVQPAELEDSGVYFCASSPWTSGSNEQFFGPGTRLTVL.

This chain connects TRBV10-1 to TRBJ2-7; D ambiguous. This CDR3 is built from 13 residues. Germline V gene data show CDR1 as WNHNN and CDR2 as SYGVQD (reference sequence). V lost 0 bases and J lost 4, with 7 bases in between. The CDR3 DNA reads TGCGCCAGCAGTGAGTCAAGCTTATACGAGCAGTACTTC. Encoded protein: CASSESSLYEQYF.